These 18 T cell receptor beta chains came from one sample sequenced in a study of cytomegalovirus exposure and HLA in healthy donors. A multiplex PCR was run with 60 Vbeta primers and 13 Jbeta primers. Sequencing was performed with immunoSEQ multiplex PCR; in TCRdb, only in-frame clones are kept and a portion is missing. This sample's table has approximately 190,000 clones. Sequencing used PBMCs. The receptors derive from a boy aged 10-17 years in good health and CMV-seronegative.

This CDR3 is CASSSWTGGFETQYF. CDR3 nucleotide sequence: TGTGCCAGCAGTTCATGGACAGGGGGCTTTGAGACCCAGTACTTC. The V gene is TRBV6-5, the J gene TRBJ2-5; the match to TRBD1 covers 11 bases. Germline-derived CDR1 and CDR2 are MNHEY and SVGAGI. The CDR3 has 15 amino acids. Trimming took 4 bases from V and 5 from J; bases not matched to a gene: 6.

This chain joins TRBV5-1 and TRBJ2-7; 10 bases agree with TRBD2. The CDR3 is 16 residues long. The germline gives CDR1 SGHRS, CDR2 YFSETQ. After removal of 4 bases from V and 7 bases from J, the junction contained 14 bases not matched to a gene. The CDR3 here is CASSLWMSGGAREQYF. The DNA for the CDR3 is TGCGCCAGCAGCCTTTGGATGAGCGGGGGGGCCCGTGAGCAGTACTTC.

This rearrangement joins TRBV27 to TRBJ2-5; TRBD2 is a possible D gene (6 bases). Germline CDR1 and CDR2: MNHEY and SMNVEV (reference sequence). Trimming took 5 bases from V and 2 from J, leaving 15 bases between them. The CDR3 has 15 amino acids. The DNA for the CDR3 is TGTGCCAGCAGTCCACGCTCCGCGGGACAAGAGACCCAGTACTTC. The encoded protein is CASSPRSAGQETQYF.

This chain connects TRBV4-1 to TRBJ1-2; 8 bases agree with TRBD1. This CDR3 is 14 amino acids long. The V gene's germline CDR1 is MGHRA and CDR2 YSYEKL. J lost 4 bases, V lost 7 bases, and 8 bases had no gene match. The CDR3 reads CASTTTGAGYGYTF. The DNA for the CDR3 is TGCGCCAGCACCACGACAGGGGCGGGCTATGGCTACACCTTC.

The CDR3 coding sequence is TGCGCCAGCAGCTTTTTAGCGGGGGTCAACCCCTACGAGCAGTACTTC. Translation gives CASSFLAGVNPYEQYF. The chain has TRBV5-1 and TRBJ2-7; 9 positions match TRBD2. Germline lookup yields CDR1 SGHRS and CDR2 YFSETQ. Losses at the gene ends were 2 bases for V and 2 bases for J; bases not matched to a gene: 8. The CDR3 loop spans 16 amino acids.

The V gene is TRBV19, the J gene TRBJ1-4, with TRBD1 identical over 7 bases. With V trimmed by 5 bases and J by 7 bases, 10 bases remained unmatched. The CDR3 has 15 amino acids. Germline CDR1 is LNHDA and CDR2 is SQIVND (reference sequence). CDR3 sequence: CASSSHRGVSEKLFF. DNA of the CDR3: TGTGCCAGTAGTTCCCACAGGGGTGTCAGTGAAAAACTGTTTTTT.

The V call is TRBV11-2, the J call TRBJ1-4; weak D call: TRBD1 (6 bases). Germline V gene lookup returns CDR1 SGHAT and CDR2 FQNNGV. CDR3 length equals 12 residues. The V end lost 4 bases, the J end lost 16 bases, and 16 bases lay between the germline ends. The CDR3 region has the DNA TGTGCCAGCAGCTCCGGCGGGTCAGGGGAGTTTTTT. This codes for CASSSGGSGEFF.

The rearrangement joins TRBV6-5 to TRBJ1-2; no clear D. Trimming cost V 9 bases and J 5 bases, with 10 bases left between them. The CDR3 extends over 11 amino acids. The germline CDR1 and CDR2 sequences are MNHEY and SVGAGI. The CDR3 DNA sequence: TGTGCCAGTACTGCGGGGTATGGCTACACCTTC. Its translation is CASTAGYGYTF.

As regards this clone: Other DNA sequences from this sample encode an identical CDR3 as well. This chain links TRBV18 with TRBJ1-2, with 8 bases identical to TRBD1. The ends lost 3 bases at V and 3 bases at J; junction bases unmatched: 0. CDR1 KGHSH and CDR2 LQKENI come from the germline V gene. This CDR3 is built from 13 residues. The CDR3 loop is CASSPDRDYGYTF. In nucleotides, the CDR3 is TGTGCCAGCTCACCGGACAGGGACTATGGCTACACCTTC.

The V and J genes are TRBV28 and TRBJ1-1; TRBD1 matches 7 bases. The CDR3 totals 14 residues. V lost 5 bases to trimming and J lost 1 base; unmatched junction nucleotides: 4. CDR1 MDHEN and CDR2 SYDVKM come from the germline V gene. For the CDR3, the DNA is TGTGCCAGCAGTACGGACAGGACGAACACTGAAGCTTTCTTT. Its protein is CASSTDRTNTEAFF.

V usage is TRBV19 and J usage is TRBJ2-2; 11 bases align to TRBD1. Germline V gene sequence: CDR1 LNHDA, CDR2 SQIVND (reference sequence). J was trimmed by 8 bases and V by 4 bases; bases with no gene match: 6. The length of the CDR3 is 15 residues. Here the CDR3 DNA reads TGTGCCAGTAGTACCGGACAGGGGGCAACGGGGGAGCTGTTTTTT. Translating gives CASSTGQGATGELFF.

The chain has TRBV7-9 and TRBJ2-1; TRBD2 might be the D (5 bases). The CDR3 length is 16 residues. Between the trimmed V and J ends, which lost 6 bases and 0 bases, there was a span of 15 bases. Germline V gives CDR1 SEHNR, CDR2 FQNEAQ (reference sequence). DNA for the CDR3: TGTGCCAGCAGGGTTGGGTCTGGGAGCTCCTACAATGAGCAGTTCTTC. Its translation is CASRVGSGSSYNEQFF. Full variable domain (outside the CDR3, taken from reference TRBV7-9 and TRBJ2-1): DTGVSQNPRHKITKRGQNVTFRCDPISEHNRLYWYRQTLGQGPEFLTYFQNEAQLEKSRLLSDRFSAERPKGSFSTLEIQRTEQGDSAMYLCASRVGSGSSYNEQFFGPGTRLTVL.

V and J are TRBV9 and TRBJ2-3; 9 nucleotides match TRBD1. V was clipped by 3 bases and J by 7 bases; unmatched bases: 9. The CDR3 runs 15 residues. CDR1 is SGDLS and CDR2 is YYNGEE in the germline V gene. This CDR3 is CASSEGDRALYTQYF. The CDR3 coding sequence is TGTGCCAGCAGCGAGGGGGACAGGGCCTTATATACGCAGTATTTT.

As DNA, the CDR3 is TGTGCCAGCAGCTTACTCCCTCTAGCGGGGTTAAGCACAGATACGCAGTATTTT. It translates to CASSLLPLAGLSTDTQYF. This sequence joins TRBV7-2 and TRBJ2-3, with 9 bases matching TRBD2. Germline CDR1 SGHTA, CDR2 FQGNSA. Unmatched junction bases numbered 9, after V lost 2 bases and J lost 0 bases. The CDR3 is 18 residues long.

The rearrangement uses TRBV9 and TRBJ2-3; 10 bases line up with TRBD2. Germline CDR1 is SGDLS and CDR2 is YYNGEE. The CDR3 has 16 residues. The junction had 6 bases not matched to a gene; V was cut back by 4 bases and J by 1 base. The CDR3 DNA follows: TGTGCCAGCAGCCTAAAGAGCGGGGGGGGCACAGATACGCAGTATTTT. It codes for CASSLKSGGGTDTQYF.

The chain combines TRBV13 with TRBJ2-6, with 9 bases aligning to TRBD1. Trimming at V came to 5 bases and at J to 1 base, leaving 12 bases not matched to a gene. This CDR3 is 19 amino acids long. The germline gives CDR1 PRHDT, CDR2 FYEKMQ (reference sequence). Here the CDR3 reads CASSASPGQGTSGANVLTF. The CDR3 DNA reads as TGTGCCAGCAGCGCGAGCCCGGGACAGGGTACGTCTGGGGCCAACGTCCTGACTTTC. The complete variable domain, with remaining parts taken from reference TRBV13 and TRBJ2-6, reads AAGVIQSPRHLIKEKRETATLKCYPIPRHDTVYWYQQGPGQDPQFLISFYEKMQSDKGSIPDRFSAQQFSDYHSELNMSSLELGDSALYFCASSASPGQGTSGANVLTFGAGSRLTVL.

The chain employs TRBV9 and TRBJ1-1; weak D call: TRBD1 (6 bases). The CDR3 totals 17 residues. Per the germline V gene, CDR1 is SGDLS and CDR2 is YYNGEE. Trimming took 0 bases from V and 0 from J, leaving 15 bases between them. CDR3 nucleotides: TGTGCCAGCAGCGTAGCAGGGGACGGCTACTTGAACACTGAAGCTTTCTTT. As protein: CASSVAGDGYLNTEAFF.

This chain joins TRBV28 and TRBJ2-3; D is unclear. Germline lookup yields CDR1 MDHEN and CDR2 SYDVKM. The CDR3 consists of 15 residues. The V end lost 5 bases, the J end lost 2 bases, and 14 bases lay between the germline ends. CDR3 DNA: TGTGCCAGCAGTCTGGGCCTACACCCCACAGATACGCAGTATTTT. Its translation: CASSLGLHPTDTQYF.